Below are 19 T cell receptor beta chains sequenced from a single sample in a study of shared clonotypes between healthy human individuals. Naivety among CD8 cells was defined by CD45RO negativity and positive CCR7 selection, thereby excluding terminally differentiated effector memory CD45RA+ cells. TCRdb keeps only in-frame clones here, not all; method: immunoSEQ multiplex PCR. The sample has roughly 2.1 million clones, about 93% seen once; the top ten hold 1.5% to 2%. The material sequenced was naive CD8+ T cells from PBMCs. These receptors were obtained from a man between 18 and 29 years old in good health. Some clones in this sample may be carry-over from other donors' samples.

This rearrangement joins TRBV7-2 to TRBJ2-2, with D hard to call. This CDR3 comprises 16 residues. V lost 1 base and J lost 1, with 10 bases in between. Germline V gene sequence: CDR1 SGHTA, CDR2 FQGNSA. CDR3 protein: CASSLGVTMNTGELFF. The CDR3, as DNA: TGTGCCAGCAGCTTAGGGGTGACAATGAACACCGGGGAGCTGTTTTTT.

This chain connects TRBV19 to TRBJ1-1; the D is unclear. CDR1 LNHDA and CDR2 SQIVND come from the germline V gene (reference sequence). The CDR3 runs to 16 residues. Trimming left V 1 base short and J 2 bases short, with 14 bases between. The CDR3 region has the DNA TGTGCCAGTAGTATAGTAGATTGGGCAGACAACACTGAAGCTTTCTTT. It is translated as CASSIVDWADNTEAFF.

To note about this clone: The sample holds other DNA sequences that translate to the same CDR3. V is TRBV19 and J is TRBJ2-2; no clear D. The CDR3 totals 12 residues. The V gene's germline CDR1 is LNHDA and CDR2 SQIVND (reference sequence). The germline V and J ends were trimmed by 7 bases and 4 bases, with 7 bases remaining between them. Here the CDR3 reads CASKGSTGELFF. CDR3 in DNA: TGTGCCAGTAAAGGATCCACCGGGGAGCTGTTTTTT.

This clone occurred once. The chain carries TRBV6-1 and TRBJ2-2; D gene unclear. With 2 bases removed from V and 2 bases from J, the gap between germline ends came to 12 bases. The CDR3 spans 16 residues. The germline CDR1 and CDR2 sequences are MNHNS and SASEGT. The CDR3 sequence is CASSEWGSYNTGELFF. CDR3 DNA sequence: TGTGCCAGCAGTGAATGGGGTTCCTACAACACCGGGGAGCTGTTTTTT.

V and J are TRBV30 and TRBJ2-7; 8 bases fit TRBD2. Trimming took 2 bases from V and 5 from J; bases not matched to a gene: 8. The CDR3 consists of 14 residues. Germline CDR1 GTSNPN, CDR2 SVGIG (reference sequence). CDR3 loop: CAWSTGTSNHEQYF. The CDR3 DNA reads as TGTGCCTGGAGTACTGGGACTAGTAACCACGAGCAGTACTTC.

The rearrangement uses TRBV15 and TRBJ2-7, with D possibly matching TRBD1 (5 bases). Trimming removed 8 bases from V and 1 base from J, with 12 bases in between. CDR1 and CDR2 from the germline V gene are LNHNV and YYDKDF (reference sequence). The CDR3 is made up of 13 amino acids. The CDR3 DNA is TGTGCCACCGGACACCTCACTTCCTACGAGCAGTACTTC. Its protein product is CATGHLTSYEQYF.

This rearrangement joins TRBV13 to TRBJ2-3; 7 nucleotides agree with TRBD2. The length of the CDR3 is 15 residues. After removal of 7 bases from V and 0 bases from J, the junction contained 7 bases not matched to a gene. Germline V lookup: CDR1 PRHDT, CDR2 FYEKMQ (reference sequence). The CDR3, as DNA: TGTGCCAGCACCCAGGGAGGGTCTAGCACAGATACGCAGTATTTT. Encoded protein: CASTQGGSSTDTQYF.

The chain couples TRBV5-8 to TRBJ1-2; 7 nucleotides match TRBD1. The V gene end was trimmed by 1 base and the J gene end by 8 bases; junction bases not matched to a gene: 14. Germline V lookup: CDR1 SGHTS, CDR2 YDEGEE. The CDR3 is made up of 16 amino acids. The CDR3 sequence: CASSLNDREVVWGYTF. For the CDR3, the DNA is TGTGCCAGCAGCTTGAACGACAGGGAGGTGGTTTGGGGCTACACCTTC.

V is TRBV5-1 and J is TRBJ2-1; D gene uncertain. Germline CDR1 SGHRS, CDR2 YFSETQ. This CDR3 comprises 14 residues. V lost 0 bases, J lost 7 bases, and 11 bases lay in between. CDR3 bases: TGCGCCAGCAGCTTGGAGTCAATTAGGAATGAGCAGTTCTTC. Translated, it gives CASSLESIRNEQFF.

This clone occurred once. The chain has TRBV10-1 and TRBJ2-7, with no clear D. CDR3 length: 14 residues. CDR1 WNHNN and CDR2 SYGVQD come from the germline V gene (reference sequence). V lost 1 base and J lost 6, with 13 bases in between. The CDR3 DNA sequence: TGCGCCAGCAGTGAGTGGGGTAGTTGGGGCGAGCAGTACTTC. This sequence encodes CASSEWGSWGEQYF.

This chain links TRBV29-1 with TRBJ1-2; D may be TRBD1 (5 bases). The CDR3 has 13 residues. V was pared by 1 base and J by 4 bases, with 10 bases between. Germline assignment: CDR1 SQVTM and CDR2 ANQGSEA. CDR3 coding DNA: TGCAGCGTTGAAGCCGGGGCTATCTATGGCTACACCTTC. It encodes CSVEAGAIYGYTF. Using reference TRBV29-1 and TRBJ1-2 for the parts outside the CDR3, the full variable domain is SAVISQKPSRDICQRGTSLTIQCQVDSQVTMMFWYRQQPGQSLTLIATANQGSEATYESGFVIDKFPISRPNLTFSTLTVSNMSPEDSSIYLCSVEAGAIYGYTFGSGTRLTVV.

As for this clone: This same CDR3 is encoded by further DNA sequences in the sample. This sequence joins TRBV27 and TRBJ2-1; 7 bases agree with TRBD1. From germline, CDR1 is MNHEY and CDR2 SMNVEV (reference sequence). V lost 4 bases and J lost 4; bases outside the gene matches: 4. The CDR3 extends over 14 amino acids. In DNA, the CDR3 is TGTGCCAGCAGTTCCCGGGACAGTTACAATGAGCAGTTCTTC. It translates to CASSSRDSYNEQFF.

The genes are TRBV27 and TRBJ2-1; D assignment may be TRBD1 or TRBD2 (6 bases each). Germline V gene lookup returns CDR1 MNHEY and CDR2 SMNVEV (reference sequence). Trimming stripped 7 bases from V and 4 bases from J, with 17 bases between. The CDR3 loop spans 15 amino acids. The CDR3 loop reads CASTGGGLPYNEQFF. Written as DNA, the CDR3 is TGTGCCAGCACCGGAGGGGGGCTTCCTTACAATGAGCAGTTCTTC.

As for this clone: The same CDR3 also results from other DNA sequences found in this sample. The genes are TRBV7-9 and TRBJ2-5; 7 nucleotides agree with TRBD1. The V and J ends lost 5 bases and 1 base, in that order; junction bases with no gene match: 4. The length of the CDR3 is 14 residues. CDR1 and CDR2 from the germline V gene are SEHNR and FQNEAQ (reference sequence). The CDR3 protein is CASSLRQGQETQYF. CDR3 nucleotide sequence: TGTGCCAGCAGCCTACGACAGGGCCAAGAGACCCAGTACTTC.

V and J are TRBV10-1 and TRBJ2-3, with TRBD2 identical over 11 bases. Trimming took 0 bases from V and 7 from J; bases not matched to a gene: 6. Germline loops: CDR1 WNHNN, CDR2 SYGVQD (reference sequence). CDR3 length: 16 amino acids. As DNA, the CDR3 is TGCGCCAGCAGTGAGTCTACTAGCGGGAGTTTGAATACGCAGTATTTT. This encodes CASSESTSGSLNTQYF.

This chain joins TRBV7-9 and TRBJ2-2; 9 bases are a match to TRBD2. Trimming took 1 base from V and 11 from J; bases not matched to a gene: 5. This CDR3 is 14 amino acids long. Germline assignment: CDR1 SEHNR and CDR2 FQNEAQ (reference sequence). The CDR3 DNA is TGTGCCAGCAGCTTAGTAGCGGGAGACCCTGAGCTGTTTTTT. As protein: CASSLVAGDPELFF.

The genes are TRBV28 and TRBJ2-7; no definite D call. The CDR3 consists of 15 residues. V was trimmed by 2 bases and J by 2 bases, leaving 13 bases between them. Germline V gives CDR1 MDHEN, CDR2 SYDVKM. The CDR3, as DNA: TGTGCCAGCAGTTTAAACTCGGGTAGGGCCTACGAGCAGTACTTC. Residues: CASSLNSGRAYEQYF.

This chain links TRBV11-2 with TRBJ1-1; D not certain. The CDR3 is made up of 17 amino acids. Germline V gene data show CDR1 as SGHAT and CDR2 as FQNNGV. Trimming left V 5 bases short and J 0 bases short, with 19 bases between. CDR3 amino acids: CASSPKRVRGMNTEAFF. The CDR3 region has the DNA TGTGCCAGCAGCCCTAAACGGGTGAGAGGAATGAACACTGAAGCTTTCTTT.

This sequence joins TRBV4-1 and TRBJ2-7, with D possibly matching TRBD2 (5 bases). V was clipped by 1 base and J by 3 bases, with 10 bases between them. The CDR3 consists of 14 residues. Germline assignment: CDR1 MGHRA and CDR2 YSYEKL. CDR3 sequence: CASSQGGQYYEQYF. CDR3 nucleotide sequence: TGCGCCAGCAGCCAAGGAGGGCAGTACTACGAGCAGTACTTC.